This T cell receptor (beta chain) appears in the sequencing data of a study of CD8 T cells in Susac syndrome (dated by TCRdb to the late 2010s). At the level of the whole study: Whether CD8+ T cell activation and differentiation in Susac syndrome was antigen driven was tested using repertoire sequencing. Clonality of the CD8+ T cell repertoire was compared between over 10 healthy donors, approximately 14 Susac syndrome patients and fewer than 16 multiple sclerosis patients. Overall results and qualifications from the work: The study acknowledged that relatively few individuals were included in the TCR sequencing and HLA analysis.

RNA was extracted using the RNeasy kit, and roughly 0.5 to 1 microgram was reverse transcribed with random hexamers. The immunoSEQ multiplex PCR assay, which covers 54 Vbeta and 13 Jbeta segments, was used to amplify TCR beta CDR3 regions. Bias from PCR amplification was corrected by using a synthetic template baseline for primer optimization and for computational correction. Under the source paper's analysis protocol: Reads were annotated to V, D and J genes according to IMGT and were analyzed with immunoSEQ Analyzer, with only productive sequences retained. Clonality was computed as one minus Shannon entropy normalized by log2 of the number of productive unique sequences. Public and private clones were assessed among the 100 most prevalent clones of each patient and control. Clones were defined as Susac-specific if absent from the healthy and MS cohorts, from around 1,000 published viral clones and from other ImmuneACCESS disease sequences. TCRdb reprocessed the public reads (quality trimming at Q25 with fastp, clone calling with MiXCR) and kept in-frame beta chains. Merged by CDR3 protein, the rows form single entries marked with the most common genes and DNA. In this record, the V and J calls reflect TCRdb's handling and not the investigators' own analysis. The table for this sample lists about 300,000 distinct CDR3 sequences; almost 85% of them were counted only once. The top ten hold 0.21% of the sample.

Measured from the cysteine to the phenylalanine, the CDR3 is 14 residues long. The entry retains the CDR3 DNA only, 42 bases that are in frame from base 1. Trimming leaves V shorter by 6 bases and J shorter by 7 bases, with the junction holding 10 bases beyond the gene matches. Peripheral blood CD8+ and CD4+ T cells from healthy donors, Susac syndrome patients and multiple sclerosis patients were profiled by high-throughput TCR beta sequencing. Treatment-naive patients with stable or active relapsing-remitting disease fulfilling revised McDonald criteria were used as multiple sclerosis controls. Bulk CD8+ and CD4+ T cells were purified by magnetic negative isolation, while CD8+ TEMRA cells were enriched using FACS. Blood was collected in EDTA tubes and processed within 24 hours, with PBMCs isolated through density gradient centrifugation. PBMCs intended for TCR sequencing were cryopreserved in liquid nitrogen and thawed later in a water bath at 37 degrees C. Purity of sorted or isolated CD4+, CD8+ and CD8+ TEMRA cells was at least 90%.

A note on this clonotype: Its antigen is currently not known. One base away there is no much larger clone; base qualities are not given.

The source is a human donor with multiple sclerosis. The sequenced material came from CD8+ T cells from PBMCs. The chain couples TRBV12-3 or TRBV12-4 to TRBJ1-1; 8 bases in the junction line up with TRBD1. DNA sequence: TGTGCCAGCAGCCAATTACCGACAGGGGTTGAAGCTTTCTTT. Its translation is CASSQLPTGVEAFF.